This entry features one T cell receptor (beta chain) sequence. Its target is unknown. Isolated RNA was reverse transcribed in full, so expressed TCRB transcripts were sequenced. The repertoire was sequenced with immunoSEQ multiplex PCR; TCRdb's copy has only in-frame clones and lacks some. The profile shows about 150,000 clones, 6% to 9% of them singletons. This specimen comes from a study of beta chain features in type 1 diabetes. Germline lookup yields CDR1 SEHNR and CDR2 FQNEAQ (reference sequence). The CDR3 extends over 14 amino acids. Trimming took 3 bases from V and 2 from J; bases not matched to a gene: 1. Sampling consisted of one heparinised blood draw per donor, averaging around 120 mL. Every sorted population was more than 95% pure. General study points: It was possible that PCR favored shorter templates, equally so in patients and controls. The similarity of naive, central memory and Treg TCRB repertoires appeared greater among patients than among healthy donors. TCRB CDR3s were moderately but significantly shorter in Type 1 diabetes patients in all four CD4+ subsets.

J is TRBJ1-2 and V is TRBV7-9; 9 nucleotides agree with TRBD1. Sequenced input: central memory CD4+ T cells from blood. This TCR was sampled from a man aged 18 to 29 with type 1 diabetes. CDR3 sequence reads: CASSFGQGNYGYTF. In DNA form, the CDR3 reads TGTGCCAGCAGCTTTGGACAGGGGAACTATGGCTACACCTTC. Full variable domain (outside the CDR3, taken from reference TRBV7-9 and TRBJ1-2): DTGVSQNPRHKITKRGQNVTFRCDPISEHNRLYWYRQTLGQGPEFLTYFQNEAQLEKSRLLSDRFSAERPKGSFSTLEIQRTEQGDSAMYLCASSFGQGNYGYTFGSGTRLTVV.